This section outlines one T cell receptor (beta chain) sequence together with its context. Assay: immunoSEQ multiplex PCR; the TCRdb copy retains only in-frame clones and omits some. The sample consists of roughly 40,000 clones, approximately 85% of them appearing once. This sample was included in a study of blood T cell repertoires in COVID-19. Germline V gene sequence: CDR1 MNHEY, CDR2 SMNVEV (reference sequence). The CDR3 runs to 14 residues. The J segment lost 3 bases and the V segment lost 6 bases, leaving 4 bases of the junction unmatched. The clonotype was recovered from a woman older than 75 with acute or convalescent COVID-19. The rearrangement joins TRBV27 to TRBJ1-5; TRBD1 agrees at 8 bases. The sample consisted of peripheral blood. CDR3 sequence: CASSRDRTNQPQHF. In nucleotides, the CDR3 is TGTGCCAGCAGCCGGGACAGGACCAATCAGCCCCAGCATTTT.